This T cell receptor beta chain came from a study of T cell repertoires in cytomegalovirus infection. General study findings and limits: Within the response measured ex vivo, HLA-C-restricted CMV-specific TCR beta clonotypes were dominant.

As regards this clonotype: Its antigen is as yet unknown.

The V and J ends lost 5 bases and 0 bases, in that order; junction bases with no gene match: 6. CDR1 MNHNY and CDR2 SVGAGI come from the germline V gene (reference sequence). The length of the CDR3 is 16 residues. TCRdb re-called the reads through MiXCR, storing one row per CDR3 protein. The sample holds about 130,000 distinct CDR3 sequences, more than 20% seen once. Sequenced: PBMCs, sequenced either directly or after in vitro stimulation (not recorded which). J is TRBJ1-5 and V is TRBV6-6; 8 bases agree with TRBD1. This receptor was obtained from a human donor in good health (CMV status not recorded). Some clones in this sample may be carry-over from other donors' samples. CDR3 DNA: TGTGCCAGCAGTCCCCGGACAGGGAGTAGCAATCAGCCCCAGCATTTT. Its protein product is CASSPRTGSSNQPQHF.